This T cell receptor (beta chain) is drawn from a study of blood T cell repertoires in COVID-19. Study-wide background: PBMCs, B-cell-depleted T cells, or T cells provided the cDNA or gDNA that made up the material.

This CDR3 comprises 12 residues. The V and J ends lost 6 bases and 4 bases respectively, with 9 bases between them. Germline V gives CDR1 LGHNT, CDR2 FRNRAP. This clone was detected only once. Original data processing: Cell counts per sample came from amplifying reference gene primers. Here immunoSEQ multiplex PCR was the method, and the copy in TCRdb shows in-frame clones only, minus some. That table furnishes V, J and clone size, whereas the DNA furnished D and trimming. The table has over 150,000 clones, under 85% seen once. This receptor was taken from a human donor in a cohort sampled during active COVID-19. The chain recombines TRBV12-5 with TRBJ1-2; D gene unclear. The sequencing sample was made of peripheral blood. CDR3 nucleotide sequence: TGTGCTAGTGGACGGTTTCTCTATGGCTACACCTTC. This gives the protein CASGRFLYGYTF.